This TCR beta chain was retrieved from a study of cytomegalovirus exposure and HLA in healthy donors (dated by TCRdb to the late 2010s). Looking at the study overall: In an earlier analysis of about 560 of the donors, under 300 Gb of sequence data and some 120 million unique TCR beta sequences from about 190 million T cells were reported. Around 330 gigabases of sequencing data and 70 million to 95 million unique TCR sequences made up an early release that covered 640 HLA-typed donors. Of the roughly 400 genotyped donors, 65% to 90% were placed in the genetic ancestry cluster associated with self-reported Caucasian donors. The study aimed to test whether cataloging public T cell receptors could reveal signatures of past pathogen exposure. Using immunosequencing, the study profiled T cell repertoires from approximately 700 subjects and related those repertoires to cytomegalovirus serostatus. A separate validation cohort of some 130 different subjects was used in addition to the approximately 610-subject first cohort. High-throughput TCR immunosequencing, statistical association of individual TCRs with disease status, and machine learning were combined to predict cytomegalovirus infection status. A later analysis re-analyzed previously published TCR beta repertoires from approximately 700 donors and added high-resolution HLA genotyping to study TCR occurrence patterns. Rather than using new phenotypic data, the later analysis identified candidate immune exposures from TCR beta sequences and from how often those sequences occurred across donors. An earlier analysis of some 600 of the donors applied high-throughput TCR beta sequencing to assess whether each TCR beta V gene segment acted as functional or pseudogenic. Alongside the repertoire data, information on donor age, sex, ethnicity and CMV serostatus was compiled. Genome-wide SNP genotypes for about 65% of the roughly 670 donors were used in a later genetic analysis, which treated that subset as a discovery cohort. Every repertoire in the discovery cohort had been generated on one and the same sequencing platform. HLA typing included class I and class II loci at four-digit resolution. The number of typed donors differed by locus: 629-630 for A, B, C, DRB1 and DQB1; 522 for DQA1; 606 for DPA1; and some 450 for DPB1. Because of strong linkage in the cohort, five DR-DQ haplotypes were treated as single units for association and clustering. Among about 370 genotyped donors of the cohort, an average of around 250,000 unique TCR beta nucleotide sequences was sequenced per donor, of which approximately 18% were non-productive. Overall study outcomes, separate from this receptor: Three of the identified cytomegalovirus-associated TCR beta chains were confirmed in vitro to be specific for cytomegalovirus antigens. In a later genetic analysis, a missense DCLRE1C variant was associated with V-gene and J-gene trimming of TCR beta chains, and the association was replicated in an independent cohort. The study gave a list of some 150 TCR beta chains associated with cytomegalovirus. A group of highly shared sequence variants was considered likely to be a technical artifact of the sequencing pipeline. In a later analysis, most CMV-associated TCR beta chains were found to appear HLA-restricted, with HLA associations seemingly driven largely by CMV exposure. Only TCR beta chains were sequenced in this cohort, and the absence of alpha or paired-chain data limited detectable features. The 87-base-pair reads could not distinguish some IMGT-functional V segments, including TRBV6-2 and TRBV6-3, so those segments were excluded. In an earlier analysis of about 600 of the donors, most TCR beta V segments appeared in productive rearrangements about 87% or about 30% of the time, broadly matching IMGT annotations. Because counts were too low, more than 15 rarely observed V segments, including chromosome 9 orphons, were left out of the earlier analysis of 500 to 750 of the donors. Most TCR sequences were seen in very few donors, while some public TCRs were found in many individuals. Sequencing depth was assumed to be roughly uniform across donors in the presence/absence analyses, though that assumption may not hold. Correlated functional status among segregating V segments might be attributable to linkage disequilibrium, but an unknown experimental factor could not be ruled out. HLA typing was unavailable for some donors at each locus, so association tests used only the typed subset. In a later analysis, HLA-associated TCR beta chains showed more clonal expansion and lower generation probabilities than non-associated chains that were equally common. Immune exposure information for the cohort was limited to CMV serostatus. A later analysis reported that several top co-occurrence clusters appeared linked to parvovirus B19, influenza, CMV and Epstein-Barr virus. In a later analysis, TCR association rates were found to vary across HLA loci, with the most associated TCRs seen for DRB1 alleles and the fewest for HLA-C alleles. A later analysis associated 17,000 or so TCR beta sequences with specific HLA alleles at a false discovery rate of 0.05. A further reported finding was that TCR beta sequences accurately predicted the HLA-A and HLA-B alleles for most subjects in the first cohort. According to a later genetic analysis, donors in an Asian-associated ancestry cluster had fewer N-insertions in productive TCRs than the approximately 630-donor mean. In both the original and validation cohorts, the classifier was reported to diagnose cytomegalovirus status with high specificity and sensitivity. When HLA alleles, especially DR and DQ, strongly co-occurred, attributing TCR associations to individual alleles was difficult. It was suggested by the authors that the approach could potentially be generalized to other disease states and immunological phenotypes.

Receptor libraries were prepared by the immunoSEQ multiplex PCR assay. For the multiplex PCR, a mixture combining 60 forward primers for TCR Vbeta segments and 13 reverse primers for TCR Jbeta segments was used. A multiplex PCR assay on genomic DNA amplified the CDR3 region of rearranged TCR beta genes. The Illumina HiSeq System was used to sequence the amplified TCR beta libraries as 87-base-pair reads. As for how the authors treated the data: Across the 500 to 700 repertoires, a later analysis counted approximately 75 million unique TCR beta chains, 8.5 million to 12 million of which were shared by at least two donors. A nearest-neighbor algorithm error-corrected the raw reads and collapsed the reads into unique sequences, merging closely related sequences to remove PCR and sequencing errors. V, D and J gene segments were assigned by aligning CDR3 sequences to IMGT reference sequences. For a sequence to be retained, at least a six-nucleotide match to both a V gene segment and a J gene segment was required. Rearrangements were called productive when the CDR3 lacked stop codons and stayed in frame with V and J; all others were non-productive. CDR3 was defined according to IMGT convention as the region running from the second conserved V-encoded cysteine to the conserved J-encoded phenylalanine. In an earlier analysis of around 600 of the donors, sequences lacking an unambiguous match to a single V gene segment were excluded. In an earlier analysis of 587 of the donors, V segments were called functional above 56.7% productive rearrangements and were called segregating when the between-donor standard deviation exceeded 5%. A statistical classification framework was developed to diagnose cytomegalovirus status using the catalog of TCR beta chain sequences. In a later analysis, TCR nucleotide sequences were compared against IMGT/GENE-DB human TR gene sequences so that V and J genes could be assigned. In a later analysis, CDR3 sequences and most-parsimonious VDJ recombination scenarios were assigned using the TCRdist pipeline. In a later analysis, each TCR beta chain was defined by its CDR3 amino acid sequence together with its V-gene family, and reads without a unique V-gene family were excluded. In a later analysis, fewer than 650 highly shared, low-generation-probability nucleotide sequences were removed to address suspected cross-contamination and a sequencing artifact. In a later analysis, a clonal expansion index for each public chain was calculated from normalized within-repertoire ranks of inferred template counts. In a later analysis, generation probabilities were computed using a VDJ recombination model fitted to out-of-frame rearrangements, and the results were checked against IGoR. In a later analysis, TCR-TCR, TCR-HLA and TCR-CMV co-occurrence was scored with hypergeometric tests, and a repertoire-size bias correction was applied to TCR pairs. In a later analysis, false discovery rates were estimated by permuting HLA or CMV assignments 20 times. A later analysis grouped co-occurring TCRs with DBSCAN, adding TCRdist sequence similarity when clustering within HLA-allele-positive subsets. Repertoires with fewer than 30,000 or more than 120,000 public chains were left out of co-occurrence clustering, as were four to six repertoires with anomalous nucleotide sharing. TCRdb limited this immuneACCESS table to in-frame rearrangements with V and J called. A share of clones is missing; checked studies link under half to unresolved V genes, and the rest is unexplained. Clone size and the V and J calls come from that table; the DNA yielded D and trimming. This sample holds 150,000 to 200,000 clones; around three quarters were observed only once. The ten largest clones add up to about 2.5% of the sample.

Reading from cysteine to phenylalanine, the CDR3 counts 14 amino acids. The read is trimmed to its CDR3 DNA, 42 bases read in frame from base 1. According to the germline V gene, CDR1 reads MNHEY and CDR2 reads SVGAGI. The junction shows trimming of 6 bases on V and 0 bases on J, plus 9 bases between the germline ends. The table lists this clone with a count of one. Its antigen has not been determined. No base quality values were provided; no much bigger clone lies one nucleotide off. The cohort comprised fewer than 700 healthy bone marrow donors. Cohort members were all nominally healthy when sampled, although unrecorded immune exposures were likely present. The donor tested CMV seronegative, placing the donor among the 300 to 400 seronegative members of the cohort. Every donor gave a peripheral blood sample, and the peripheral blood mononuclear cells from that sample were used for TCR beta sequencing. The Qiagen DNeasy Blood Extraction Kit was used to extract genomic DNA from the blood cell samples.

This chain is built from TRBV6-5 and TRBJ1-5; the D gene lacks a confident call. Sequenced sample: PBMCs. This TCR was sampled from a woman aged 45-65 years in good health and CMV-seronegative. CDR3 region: CASSAGLSNQPQHF. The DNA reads TGTGCCAGCAGCGCGGGCCTTAGCAATCAGCCCCAGCATTTT.